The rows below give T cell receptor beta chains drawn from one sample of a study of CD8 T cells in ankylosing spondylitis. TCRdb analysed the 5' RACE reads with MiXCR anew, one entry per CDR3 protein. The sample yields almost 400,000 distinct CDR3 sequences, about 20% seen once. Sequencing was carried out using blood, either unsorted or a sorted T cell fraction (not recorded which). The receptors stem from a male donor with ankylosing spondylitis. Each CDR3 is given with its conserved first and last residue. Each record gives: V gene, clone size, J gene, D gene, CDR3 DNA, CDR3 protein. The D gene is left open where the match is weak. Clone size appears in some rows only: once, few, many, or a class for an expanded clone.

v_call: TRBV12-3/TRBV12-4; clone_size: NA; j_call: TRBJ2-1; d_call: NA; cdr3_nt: TGTGCCAGCAGTTCGTCGGCCCCCGGGACCTTACTCCGTCCATCCTACAATGAGCAGTTCTTC; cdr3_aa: CASSSSAPGTLLRPSYNEQFF
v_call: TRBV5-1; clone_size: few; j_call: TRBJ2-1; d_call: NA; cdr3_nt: TGCGCCAGCAGCTTGTGGGGACCCGTAGCCTACAATGAGCAGTTCTTC; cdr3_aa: CASSLWGPVAYNEQFF
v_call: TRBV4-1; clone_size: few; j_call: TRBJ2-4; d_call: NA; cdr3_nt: TGCGCCAGCAGCCAAGGTTATGTGCAGGGAAGAAAAACCCTAGCCAAAAACATTCAGTACTTC; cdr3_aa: CASSQGYVQGRKTLAKNIQYF
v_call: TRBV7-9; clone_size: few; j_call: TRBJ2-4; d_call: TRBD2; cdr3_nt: TGTGCCAGCAGCTCAAGCGGGAGTGGTATTCAGTACTTC; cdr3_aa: CASSSSGSGIQYF
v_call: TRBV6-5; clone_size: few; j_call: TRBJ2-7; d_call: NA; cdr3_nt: TGTGCCAGCAGTTACTGGGGTGGCGGGACCGTCTGGGAGCAGTACTTC; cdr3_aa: CASSYWGGGTVWEQYF
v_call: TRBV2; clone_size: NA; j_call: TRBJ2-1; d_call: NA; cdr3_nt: TGTGCCAGCAGTATAACTAGCTCCTTGGGCAATGAGCAGTTCTTC; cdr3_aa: CASSITSSLGNEQFF
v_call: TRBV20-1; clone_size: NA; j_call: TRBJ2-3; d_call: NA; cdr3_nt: TGCAGTGCCCCCTGGACGTTAACTAGCACAGATACGCAGTATTTT; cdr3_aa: CSAPWTLTSTDTQYF
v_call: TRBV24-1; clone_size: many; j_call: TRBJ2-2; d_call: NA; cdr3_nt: TGTGCCACCAGTGCCGAAAACGGGGAGCTGTTTTTT; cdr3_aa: CATSAENGELFF
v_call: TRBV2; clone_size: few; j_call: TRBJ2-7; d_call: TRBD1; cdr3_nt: TGTGCCAGCAGTGAAAGGGGGACAGAAACTTACGAGCAGTACTTC; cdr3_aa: CASSERGTETYEQYF
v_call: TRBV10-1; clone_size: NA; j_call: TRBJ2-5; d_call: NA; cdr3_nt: TGCGCCAGCAGTGAGACGGGGGGCGCGGAAGGCATAGAGACCCAGTACTTC; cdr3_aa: CASSETGGAEGIETQYF
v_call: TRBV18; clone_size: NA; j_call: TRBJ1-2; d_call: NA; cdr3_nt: TGTGCCAGCTCACCTCGTGGGACCGCGGATGGCTACACCTTC; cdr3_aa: CASSPRGTADGYTF
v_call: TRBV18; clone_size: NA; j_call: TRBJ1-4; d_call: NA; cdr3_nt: TGTGCCAGCTCACAGGAAAAACTGTTTTTT; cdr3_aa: CASSQEKLFF
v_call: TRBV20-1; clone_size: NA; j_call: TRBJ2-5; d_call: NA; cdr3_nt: TGCAGTGCTAGAGATGGTCCACAAGAGACCCAGTACTTC; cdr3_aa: CSARDGPQETQYF
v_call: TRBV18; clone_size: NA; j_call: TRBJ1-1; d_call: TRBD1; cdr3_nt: TGTGCCAGCTCCACAGGGGGCAACGCTGAAGCTTTCTTT; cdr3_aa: CASSTGGNAEAFF
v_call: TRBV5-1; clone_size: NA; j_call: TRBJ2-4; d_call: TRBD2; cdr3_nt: TGCGCCAGCAGCCGGCGGGGGGGAGCTATCGAAAACATTCAGTACTTC; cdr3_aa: CASSRRGGAIENIQYF
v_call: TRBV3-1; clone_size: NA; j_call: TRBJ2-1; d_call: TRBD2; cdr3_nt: TGTGCCAGCAGCTTCGGACTAGCGAATGATGAGCGGTTCTTC; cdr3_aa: CASSFGLANDERFF
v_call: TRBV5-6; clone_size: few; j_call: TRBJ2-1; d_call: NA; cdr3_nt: TGTGCCAGCACCGTCGCCCCGAGCTCCTACAATGAGCAGTTCTTC; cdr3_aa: CASTVAPSSYNEQFF
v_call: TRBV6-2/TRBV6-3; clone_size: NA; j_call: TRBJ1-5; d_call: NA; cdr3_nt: TGTGCCAGCAGTTACTCGAATCCGCCGCCCCAGCATTTT; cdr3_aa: CASSYSNPPPQHF
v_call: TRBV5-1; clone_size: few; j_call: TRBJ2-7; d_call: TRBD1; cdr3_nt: TGCGCCAGCAGCCTACCGGACAGGGCCTACGAGCAGTACTTC; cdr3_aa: CASSLPDRAYEQYF
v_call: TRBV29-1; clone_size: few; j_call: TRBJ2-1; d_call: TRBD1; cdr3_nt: TGCAGCGCGGGGACAGGGGGGTACAATGAGCAGTTCTTC; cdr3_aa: CSAGTGGYNEQFF
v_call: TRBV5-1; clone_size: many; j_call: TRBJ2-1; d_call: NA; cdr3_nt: TGCGCCAGCAGCTTGGGAGAAAACTACAATGAGCAGTTCTTC; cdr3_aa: CASSLGENYNEQFF
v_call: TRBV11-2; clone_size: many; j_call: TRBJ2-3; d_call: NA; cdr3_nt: TGTGCCAGCAGCTTTTCGCGGTGGGGTGACACGCAGTATTTT; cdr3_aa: CASSFSRWGDTQYF
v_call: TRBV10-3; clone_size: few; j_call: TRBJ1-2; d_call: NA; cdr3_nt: TGTGCCATCAGTGAGGAGAAGGGGATTGGCTATGGCTACACCTTC; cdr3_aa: CAISEEKGIGYGYTF
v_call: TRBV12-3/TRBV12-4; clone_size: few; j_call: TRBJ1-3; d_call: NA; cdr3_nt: TGTGCCAGCAGCGAACAGCTCTCTGGAAACACCATATATTTT; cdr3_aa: CASSEQLSGNTIYF
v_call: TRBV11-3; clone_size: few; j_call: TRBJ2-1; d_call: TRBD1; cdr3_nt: TGTGCCAGCAGCCCCCGGGACAGGGACTACAATGAGCAGTTCTTC; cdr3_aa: CASSPRDRDYNEQFF
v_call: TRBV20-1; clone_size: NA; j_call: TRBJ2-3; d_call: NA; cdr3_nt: TGCAGTGCTACCTCCAGCGGCACAGATACGCAGTATTTT; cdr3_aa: CSATSSGTDTQYF
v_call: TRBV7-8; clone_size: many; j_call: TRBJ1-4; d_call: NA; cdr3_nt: TGTGCCAGCAGCTTAACGGTCTTCGCTAATGAAAAACTGTTTTTT; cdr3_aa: CASSLTVFANEKLFF
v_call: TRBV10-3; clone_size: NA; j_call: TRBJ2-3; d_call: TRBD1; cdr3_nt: TGTGCCATCAGTGAGTCGAGGGACAGGGGAGATACGCAGTATTTT; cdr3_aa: CAISESRDRGDTQYF
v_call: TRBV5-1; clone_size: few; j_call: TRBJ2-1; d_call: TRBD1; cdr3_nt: TGCGCCAGCTCCTTAAATACCGGGACAGTCAACAATGAGCAGTTCTTC; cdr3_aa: CASSLNTGTVNNEQFF
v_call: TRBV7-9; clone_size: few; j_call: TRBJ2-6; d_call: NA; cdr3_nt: TGTGCCAGCAGCCGCACCAGGACTGGGGCCAACGTCCTGACTTTC; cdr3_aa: CASSRTRTGANVLTF
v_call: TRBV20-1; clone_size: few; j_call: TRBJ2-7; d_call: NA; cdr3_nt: TGCAGTGCCGCTACACGTCCCGGGACTTTCTACGAGCAGTACTTC; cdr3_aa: CSAATRPGTFYEQYF
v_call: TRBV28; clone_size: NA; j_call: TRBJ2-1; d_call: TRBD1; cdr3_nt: TGTGCCGGCCGTGGGACAGGGGACAATGAGCAGTTCTTC; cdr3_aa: CAGRGTGDNEQFF
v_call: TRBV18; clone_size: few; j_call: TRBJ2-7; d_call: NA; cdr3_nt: TGTGCCAGCTCAGGTAGCGGTCCCTACGAGCAGTACTTC; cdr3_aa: CASSGSGPYEQYF
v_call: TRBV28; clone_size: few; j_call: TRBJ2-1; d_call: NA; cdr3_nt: TGTGCCAGCAGTTTATCGGCCCGTTGGGCCGTCAATGAGCAGTTCTTC; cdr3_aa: CASSLSARWAVNEQFF
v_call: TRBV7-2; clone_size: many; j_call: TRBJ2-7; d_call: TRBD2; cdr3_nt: TGTGCCAGCAGCCCTCTAGCGGGAGGGTACGAGCAGTACTTC; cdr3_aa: CASSPLAGGYEQYF
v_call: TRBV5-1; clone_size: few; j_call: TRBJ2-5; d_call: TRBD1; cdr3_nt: TGCGCCAGCAGCACTCAGGGGACAGCAGAAGAGACCCAGTACTTC; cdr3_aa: CASSTQGTAEETQYF
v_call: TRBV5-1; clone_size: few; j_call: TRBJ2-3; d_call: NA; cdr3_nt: TGCGCCAGCAGCCAAATCGGGAGCACAGATACGCAGTATTTT; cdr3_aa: CASSQIGSTDTQYF
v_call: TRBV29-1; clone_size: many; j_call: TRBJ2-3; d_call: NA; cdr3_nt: TGCAGCGCTGGGGAGACAGATACGCAGTATTTT; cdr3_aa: CSAGETDTQYF